The 32 T cell receptor beta chains below all came from one sample that was sequenced in a study of T cell changes during pregnancy in multiple sclerosis. Libraries were prepared by immunoSEQ multiplex PCR; TCRdb keeps only in-frame clonotypes and omits some of them. The sample shows about 39,000 clones, 93% of them seen only once. This sample comprised CD4+ T cells from peripheral blood mononuclear cells, obtained in the first trimester of pregnancy. These receptors were collected from a female donor with multiple sclerosis, enrolled in a pregnancy study.

J is TRBJ2-5 and V is TRBV6-5, with TRBD2 matching over 10 bases. Trimming removed 4 bases from V and 5 bases from J; junction bases left unmatched: 4. The CDR3 covers 14 residues. From germline, CDR1 is MNHEY and CDR2 SVGAGI. The CDR3: CASSSAGGVETQYF. The CDR3 bases are TGTGCCAGCAGTTCAGCGGGAGGGGTGGAGACCCAGTACTTC.

This rearrangement joins TRBV27 to TRBJ2-1, with D perhaps TRBD1 (6 bases). Trimming removed 1 base from V and 5 bases from J, with 18 bases in between. The CDR3 extends over 17 amino acids. From germline, CDR1 is MNHEY and CDR2 SMNVEV (reference sequence). The CDR3 sequence is CASSLLWARAGDNEQFF. Written as DNA, the CDR3 is TGTGCCAGCAGTTTATTATGGGCTCGGGCAGGGGACAATGAGCAGTTCTTC.

The chain is built from TRBV12-2 and TRBJ2-6; TRBD2, the table's D call, lacks a check against the DNA. TRBV12-2 is described as a pseudogene. CDR3 length equals 18 residues. The CDR3 loop reads CASRLDYEGTTGANVLTF. For the CDR3, the DNA is TGTGCAAGTCGCTTAGACTATGAGGGAACAACTGGGGCCAACGTCCTGACTTTC.

The genes are TRBV14 and TRBJ2-3, with 8 bases that match TRBD1. The trim removed 2 bases at V and 0 bases at J, leaving 1 base unmatched. Germline CDR1 SGHDN, CDR2 FVKESK. The CDR3 has 15 residues. CDR3 residues: CASSQRTGSTDTQYF. CDR3 nucleotide sequence: TGTGCCAGCAGCCAAAGGACAGGGAGCACAGATACGCAGTATTTT.

The chain combines TRBV28 with TRBJ2-2; D is perhaps TRBD1 (6 bases). Germline V CDR1 and CDR2: MDHEN, SYDVKM. V shed 6 bases and J shed 2 bases, with 16 bases lying between them. This CDR3 has 16 residues. The CDR3: CASRRVKGVNTGELFF. The CDR3 coding sequence is TGTGCCAGCAGGAGGGTCAAGGGGGTTAACACCGGGGAGCTGTTTTTT.

This clone was recorded only once. The rearrangement links TRBV4-2 to TRBJ1-1; unclear D gene. The CDR3 is 16 amino acids. CDR1 and CDR2 from the germline V gene are LGHNA and YNFKEQ. V lost 0 bases, J lost 4 bases, and 15 bases lay in between. This CDR3 reads CASSQDARSWSTEAFF. For the CDR3, the DNA is TGTGCCAGCAGCCAAGATGCCAGAAGCTGGAGCACTGAAGCTTTCTTT.

The chain combines TRBV19 with TRBJ2-3; possibly TRBD1 for D (6 bases). The ends were cut back, 6 bases at V and 8 bases at J, with 21 bases in the middle. The germline V gene encodes CDR1 LNHDA and CDR2 SQIVND (reference sequence). The CDR3 runs to 15 residues. The CDR3 DNA is TGTGCCAGTAGCCGCACTAGGTGGGACATAGGTACGCAGTATTTT. This encodes CASSRTRWDIGTQYF.

V is TRBV9 and J is TRBJ2-7, with D possibly matching TRBD1 (5 bases). The CDR3 totals 13 residues. Trimming cost V 0 bases and J 6 bases, with 10 bases left between them. Germline CDR1 is SGDLS and CDR2 is YYNGEE. The CDR3 reads CASSVDVRGEQYF. In DNA form, the CDR3 reads TGTGCCAGCAGCGTAGATGTTAGGGGCGAGCAGTACTTC.

This chain uses TRBV5-4 with TRBJ2-1; 8 nucleotides agree with TRBD1. J lost 9 bases, V lost 4 bases, and 6 bases had no gene match. Germline CDR1 is SGHNT and CDR2 is YYREEE (reference sequence). The CDR3 is 13 residues long. DNA for the CDR3: TGTGCCAGCAGCCATTTTGACAGGGGTGAGCAGTTCTTC. The encoded protein is CASSHFDRGEQFF.

J is TRBJ2-4 and V is TRBV5-1; 7 bases align to TRBD1. The CDR3 has 16 residues. The V gene end was trimmed by 7 bases and the J gene end by 0 bases; junction bases not matched to a gene: 10. The germline gives CDR1 SGHRS, CDR2 YFSETQ. CDR3 DNA sequence: TGCGCCAGCGCCCGAACAGGGGCACTAGCCAAAAACATTCAGTACTTC. Protein product: CASARTGALAKNIQYF.

The chain couples TRBV4-1 to TRBJ2-7; the match to TRBD1 covers 10 bases. With 3 bases clipped from V and 5 bases from J, the junction kept 13 bases outside the gene matches. The CDR3 is 17 residues long. The V gene's germline CDR1 is MGHRA and CDR2 YSYEKL. CDR3 nucleotides: TGCGCCAGCAGCCACCTCCTCAGGACAGGGGGAAAGGACGAGCAGTACTTC. As protein: CASSHLLRTGGKDEQYF.

The chain carries TRBV13 and TRBJ2-7; 8 nucleotides line up with TRBD1. CDR3 length equals 13 residues. Losses at the gene ends were 5 bases for V and 3 bases for J; bases not matched to a gene: 3. Looked up from germline, CDR1 is PRHDT and CDR2 is FYEKMQ (reference sequence). CDR3 in amino acids: CASSVTGGYEQYF. The CDR3 bases are TGTGCCAGCAGCGTAACAGGGGGCTACGAGCAGTACTTC. The full variable domain, rest sourced from reference TRBV13 and TRBJ2-7, is AAGVIQSPRHLIKEKRETATLKCYPIPRHDTVYWYQQGPGQDPQFLISFYEKMQSDKGSIPDRFSAQQFSDYHSELNMSSLELGDSALYFCASSVTGGYEQYFGPGTRLTVT.

V gene TRBV2 combines with J gene TRBJ1-3; D is ambiguous. Germline-derived CDR1 and CDR2 are SNHLY and FYNNEI. CDR3 length: 14 amino acids. Trimming pared 4 bases from V and 0 bases from J, leaving 7 bases between. CDR3 amino acids: CASSAQHSGNTIYF. CDR3 nucleotide sequence: TGTGCCAGCAGTGCTCAACACTCTGGAAACACCATATATTTT. The variable domain in full, with the rest retrieved from reference TRBV2 and TRBJ1-3, is EPEVTQTPSHQVTQMGQEVILRCVPISNHLYFYWYRQILGQKVEFLVSFYNNEISEKSEIFDDQFSVERPDGSNFTLKIRSTKLEDSAMYFCASSAQHSGNTIYFGEGSWLTVV.

The rearrangement joins TRBV11-2 to TRBJ2-2; possible D gene TRBD2, 5 bases. The CDR3 extends over 15 amino acids. Trimming pared 8 bases from V and 1 base from J, leaving 14 bases between. Per germline, CDR1 SGHAT and CDR2 FQNNGV. The CDR3 region has the DNA TGTGCCAGCTCTGAGCGCGGGCTGAACACCGGGGAGCTGTTTTTT. Translating it yields CASSERGLNTGELFF.

The V gene is TRBV6-5, the J gene TRBJ1-1; TRBD1 agrees at 8 bases. This CDR3 contains 14 residues. V shed 7 bases and J 4 bases; nucleotides not matched to a gene: 8. The germline CDR1 and CDR2 sequences are MNHEY and SVGAGI. The CDR3 nucleotides are TGTGCCAGCAACAGGGGGGGGGCGCGCACTGAAGCTTTCTTT. Protein: CASNRGGARTEAFF.

CDR3 nucleotides: TGCGCCAGCAGCTTGGATCAGGGGGCGTGGGGCGAGCAGTACTTC. Translated, it gives CASSLDQGAWGEQYF. The chain links TRBV5-1 to TRBJ2-7; the match to TRBD1 covers 8 bases. The length of the CDR3 is 15 residues. The V segment lost 0 bases and the J segment 6 bases; nucleotides outside the gene matches: 8. CDR1 and CDR2 (germline): SGHRS, YFSETQ.

The chain employs TRBV10-3 and TRBJ1-1; TRBD1 aligns across 9 bases. Unmatched junction bases numbered 13, after V lost 6 bases and J lost 8 bases. Germline values: CDR1 ENHRY, CDR2 SYGVKD. The CDR3 length is 15 residues. The CDR3 coding sequence is TGTGCCATCAGACCCGATACAGGGGGCGGGGGAGAAGCTTTCTTT. This codes for CAIRPDTGGGGEAFF.

The chain employs TRBV27 and TRBJ2-7; 10 bases are a match to TRBD1. The length of the CDR3 is 17 residues. With 4 bases clipped from V and 2 bases from J, the junction kept 11 bases outside the gene matches. Germline V lookup: CDR1 MNHEY, CDR2 SMNVEV (reference sequence). The CDR3 nucleotides read TGTGCCAGCAGTTCCCTACGGGGACAGGGGCTCACCTACGAGCAGTACTTC. It encodes CASSSLRGQGLTYEQYF.

The chain links TRBV19 to TRBJ1-1; possibly TRBD1 for D (6 bases). Trimming stripped 3 bases from V and 2 bases from J, with 7 bases between. This CDR3 spans 13 amino acids. CDR1 LNHDA and CDR2 SQIVND come from the germline V gene (reference sequence). CDR3 in amino acids: CASSIRGNTEAFF. Written as DNA, the CDR3 is TGTGCCAGTAGTATCAGGGGAAACACTGAAGCTTTCTTT.

The chain has TRBV2 and TRBJ2-7; 11 bases agree with TRBD1. The CDR3 spans 14 residues. The ends lost 6 bases at V and 5 bases at J; junction bases unmatched: 6. Germline CDR1 and CDR2: SNHLY and FYNNEI. CDR3 DNA sequence: TGTGCCAGCAGACCGGACAGGGGGCTCCACGAGCAGTACTTC. It yields the protein CASRPDRGLHEQYF.

The CDR3 region is CASSLTTTRDTEAFF. The CDR3 nucleotides are TGCGCCAGCAGTCTTACAACCACGAGGGACACTGAAGCTTTCTTT. The V gene is TRBV5-1, the J gene TRBJ1-1; D uncertain. Deletions cut 5 bases from V and 3 bases from J, with 17 bases between. Germline V gene lookup returns CDR1 SGHRS and CDR2 YFSETQ. This CDR3 has 15 amino acids.

The sample holds one count of this clone. CDR3 nucleotide sequence: TGCGCCAGCAGCCAAGATTGGCAGGGAAAGTTATTCGGTACTGAAGCTTTCTTT. Translated: CASSQDWQGKLFGTEAFF. The chain joins TRBV4-3 to TRBJ1-1; weak D call: TRBD1 (5 bases). The V end lost 0 bases, the J end lost 5 bases, and 22 bases lay between the germline ends. Germline-derived CDR1 and CDR2 are LGHNA and YSLEER. CDR3 length equals 18 residues.

The chain is built from TRBV25-1 and TRBJ2-7; the match to TRBD2 covers 7 bases. J lost 2 bases, V lost 5 bases, and 6 bases had no gene match. CDR1 is MGHDK and CDR2 is SYGVNS in the germline V gene. The CDR3 runs 14 residues. The CDR3 loop reads CASSPGGLPYEQYF. CDR3 nucleotide sequence: TGTGCCAGCAGTCCGGGGGGTTTACCCTACGAGCAGTACTTC.

The rearrangement uses TRBV10-3 and TRBJ1-1; no reliable D call. The CDR3 spans 15 residues. The germline V gene encodes CDR1 ENHRY and CDR2 SYGVKD. V lost 3 bases and J 1 base, leaving 12 bases between the germline ends. CDR3 DNA sequence: TGTGCCATCAGTGATAGATGGAGGGAGAACACTGAAGCTTTCTTT. As protein: CAISDRWRENTEAFF.

This clone appeared once. The chain combines TRBV30 with TRBJ2-1; D is ambiguous. Germline V lookup: CDR1 GTSNPN, CDR2 SVGIG (reference sequence). CDR3 length: 14 amino acids. Trimming removed 4 bases from V and 5 bases from J, with 15 bases in between. CDR3 amino acids: CAWTSWAADNEQFF. The CDR3 DNA follows: TGTGCCTGGACCTCGTGGGCAGCAGACAATGAGCAGTTCTTC.

The gene calls are TRBV28 and TRBJ2-7; no definite D call. The CDR3 length is 13 residues. CDR1 and CDR2 from the germline V gene are MDHEN and SYDVKM. V gave up 2 bases and J gave up 0 bases, with 5 bases separating them. In DNA, the CDR3 is TGTGCCAGCAGTTTACAGTTCTCCTACGAGCAGTACTTC. Translating it yields CASSLQFSYEQYF. Combining the CDR3 with reference TRBV28 and TRBJ2-7 gives the whole variable domain DVKVTQSSRYLVKRTGEKVFLECVQDMDHENMFWYRQDPGLGLRLIYFSYDVKMKEKGDIPEGYSVSREKKERFSLILESASTNQTSMYLCASSLQFSYEQYFGPGTRLTVT.

The J gene is TRBJ2-3, the V gene TRBV5-1, with D perhaps matching TRBD2 (5 bases). V lost 0 bases to trimming and J lost 0 bases, with 11 bases between them. The germline CDR1 and CDR2 sequences are SGHRS and YFSETQ. This CDR3 region has 16 residues. The CDR3 coding sequence is TGCGCCAGCAGCTTGGTTGGCGGGCTTAGCACAGATACGCAGTATTTT. Its translation: CASSLVGGLSTDTQYF. The variable domain in full, completed from reference TRBV5-1 and TRBJ2-3, reads KAGVTQTPRYLIKTRGQQVTLSCSPISGHRSVSWYQQTPGQGLQFLFEYFSETQRNKGNFPGRFSGRQFSNSRSEMNVSTLELGDSALYLCASSLVGGLSTDTQYFGPGTRLTVL.

The chain recombines TRBV30 with TRBJ2-3, with 8 positions matching TRBD1. CDR1 is GTSNPN, CDR2 SVGIG, per germline (reference sequence). The CDR3 is 14 residues long. V gave up 0 bases and J gave up 1 base; unmatched junction bases: 0. The CDR3 reads CAWSVTGGTDTQYF. The CDR3 DNA follows: TGTGCCTGGAGTGTGACAGGGGGCACAGATACGCAGTATTTT.

V usage is TRBV19 and J usage is TRBJ2-6; 7 bases are a match to TRBD1. This CDR3 spans 15 amino acids. The germline V gene has CDR1 LNHDA and CDR2 SQIVND (reference sequence). V was pared by 6 bases and J by 1 base, with 3 bases of the junction left unmatched. The CDR3 DNA sequence: TGTGCCAGTAGCTCGACAGGGTCTGGGGCCAACGTCCTGACTTTC. This gives the protein CASSSTGSGANVLTF.

The J gene is TRBJ2-5, the V gene TRBV15, with 7 bases aligning to TRBD1. The CDR3 is made up of 15 amino acids. V shed 4 bases and J 0 bases; nucleotides not matched to a gene: 5. Germline V lookup: CDR1 LNHNV, CDR2 YYDKDF (reference sequence). The CDR3 sequence: CATSILDRDQETQYF. The DNA of the CDR3 is TGTGCCACCAGCATCCTTGACAGGGACCAAGAGACCCAGTACTTC.

The chain carries TRBV28 and TRBJ1-3; D call uncertain. Per germline, CDR1 MDHEN and CDR2 SYDVKM. The V gene lost 5 bases and the J gene lost 1 base, with 18 bases spanning the gap. The CDR3 has 17 amino acids. The CDR3 DNA reads as TGTGCCAGCAGTCCTCATGATACGGGGATTTCTGGAAACACCATATATTTT. Translated: CASSPHDTGISGNTIYF.

The V call is TRBV5-1, the J call TRBJ1-4; maybe TRBD1 (6 bases). Trimming took 0 bases from V and 8 from J, leaving 17 bases between them. Germline CDR1 and CDR2: SGHRS and YFSETQ. This CDR3 is built from 16 residues. The CDR3 DNA sequence: TGCGCCAGCAGCTTGGGAGCAGGGGTCGGTAACGAAAAACTGTTTTTT. It encodes CASSLGAGVGNEKLFF.